This is a list of T cell receptor beta chains from one sample in a study of blood T cell repertoires in COVID-19. The table came from immunoSEQ multiplex PCR; TCRdb's copy has only in-frame clones and leaves some out. Of about 180,000 clones listed, approximately 80% are singletons. The sample consisted of peripheral blood. The receptor set was obtained from a human donor in a cohort sampled during active COVID-19. Each CDR3 is given with its conserved first and last residue. The D gene is left open where the match is weak. Size is omitted from some rows. Given values are once, few, many or a class for expanded clones.

TRBJ1-2	TRBV4-1	-	-	CASSVSTTGGYGYTF	TGCGCCAGCAGCGTCTCCACTACCGGGGGCTATGGCTACACCTTC
TRBJ1-4	TRBV3-1/TRBV3-2	-	TRBD1	CASSQRQGQGEKKLFF	TGTGCCAGCAGCCAAAGACAGGGACAGGGGGAAAAAAAACTGTTTTTT
TRBJ2-7	TRBV6-2/TRBV6-3	-	-	CASSYPTYQGIYEQYF	TGTGCCAGCAGTTACCCGACTTATCAGGGTATCTACGAGCAGTACTTC
TRBJ1-6	TRBV11-2	-	-	CASSLQASGSPLHF	TGTGCCAGCAGCTTGCAGGCTTCGGGATCACCCCTCCACTTT
TRBJ2-1	TRBV19	-	TRBD2	CASSIDRLAGVGNEQFF	TGTGCCAGTAGTATAGATCGGCTAGCGGGAGTGGGCAATGAGCAGTTCTTC
TRBJ2-7	TRBV7-6	once	TRBD1	CASSPKAGQGADEQYF	TGTGCCAGCAGCCCTAAAGCGGGACAGGGGGCCGACGAGCAGTACTTC
TRBJ1-2	TRBV7-6	-	-	CASSLVAWVNGYTF	TGTGCCAGCAGCTTAGTAGCCTGGGTGAATGGCTACACCTTC
TRBJ2-2	TRBV9	-	-	CASSVVRQDNTGELFF	TGTGCCAGCAGCGTAGTGAGACAGGATAACACCGGGGAGCTGTTTTTT
TRBJ2-5	TRBV6-1	-	TRBD2	CASSEEASGYQETQYF	TGTGCCAGCAGTGAAGAGGCTAGCGGGTACCAAGAGACCCAGTACTTC
TRBJ2-7	TRBV7-2	-	TRBD1	CASSASGQGSHEQYF	TGTGCCAGCAGCGCTAGCGGACAGGGGTCCCACGAGCAGTACTTC
TRBJ2-3	TRBV9	-	-	CASSPWRGTDTQYF	TGTGCCAGCAGCCCTTGGAGAGGGACAGATACGCAGTATTTT